The T cell receptor beta chain described here comes from a study of T-cell reconstitution after alpha-beta-depleted transplantation in children. Unique molecular identifiers tagged the TCRbeta library. A single record per CDR3 protein comes from TCRdb applying MiXCR to the PCR reads. The sample shows more than 450,000 distinct CDR3 sequences, 18% of them seen only once. The V gene lost 1 base and the J gene lost 4 bases, with 8 bases spanning the gap. Germline V gene data show CDR1 as SGHRS and CDR2 as YFSETQ. The CDR3 has 14 amino acids. Specimen: PBMCs from the stem cell graft donor, collected from the stem cell graft. The TCR comes from a human donor who donated a stem cell graft to a child with acute lymphoblastic leukemia. The genes are TRBV5-1 and TRBJ2-2; no definite D call. The CDR3 coding sequence is TGCGCCAGCAGCTTGATGGACGCCACCGGGGAGCTGTTTTTT. Protein: CASSLMDATGELFF.